This TCR beta chain appears in the sequencing data of a study of shared clonotypes between healthy human individuals (TCRdb year 2020). For context, the study as a whole: The cohort included three men and a couple of women between 18 and 49 years of age. For each donor, three plates each were used for CD4 naive and CD4 memory, two plates were used for CD8 naive, and one plate was used for CD8 memory. To estimate repertoire size and how much clonotype sharing occurs between individuals, the study deeply sequenced the blood TCR repertoires of roughly 5 healthy adults. Per donor, leukapheresis produced somewhere between about 0.8 and 9 billion PBMCs. Libraries were prepared and TCR repertoires were sequenced by different laboratories using diverse techniques, in order to increase sequencing depth and limit assay-specific biases. What the work shows at the level of the full study, not this receptor alone: Pairwise subsampling led to the expectation that sequencing depth would affect the degree of clonotype sharing among donors. Naive subsets generally had larger estimated clonotype richness than memory subsets did. Compared with non-shared clonotypes, the clonotypes found in all four sorted-subset donors had higher generation probabilities. When several donors were compared, the shared fraction of clonotypes was around 5% for naive CD4, around 3.6% for naive CD8, 2.3% for memory CD4, and 0.35% to 0.5% for memory CD8. Sampling was limited to blood, and TCR repertoires in tissue likely differ from TCR repertoires in blood. Even with the large sequencing depth, rarefaction of the sorted-subset datasets indicated that sequencing was incomplete. The small number of donors limited the genetic and exposure-history diversity represented.

From the cysteine up to the phenylalanine, the CDR3 has a length of 14 residues. Here the CDR3 DNA is all that survives: 42 bases in frame from base 1. CDR1 and CDR2 (SNHLY, FYNNEI) derive from the germline V gene. V drops 6 bases and J drops 4 bases, leaving 13 bases in between. Details on this clone: No antigen is known for it. Base qualities are not recorded, but no much larger clone differs from it by a single base.

TCR CDR3 regions were amplified from genomic DNA by multiplex PCR using the deep immunoSEQ assay. For each cell subset, the extracted genomic DNA was distributed evenly across all wells of several immunoSEQ 96-well plates, and each plate served as one replicate. For sorted subsets, roughly 200 ng of genomic DNA, equivalent to roughly 33,000 T cell genomes, went into each replicate PCR. The purified libraries were quantified using a Qubit 3.0 fluorometer, sized with a Bioanalyzer 2100, and then quantified again using the KAPA Library Quantification kit. Each immunoSEQ 96-well plate was sequenced on its own single-read 150-cycle Illumina NextSeq 550 flow cell. Regarding the original processing steps: The immunoSEQ output contained only junctional sequences without quality scores, so filtering could not match that applied to full-length reads. To assign V/J genes and CDR3, sequences were annotated against IMGT germline references using PyIR, a Python wrapper for IgBLAST v1.9. Any read was removed if the V/J assignment was weak (E-value above 1e-6), the CDR3 was missing, or the read contained stop codons, out-of-frame junctions, or ambiguous translated residues. V3J clonotypes were defined as sequences sharing the same inferred V gene, J gene, and CDR3 amino acid sequence. Percentage overlap between repertoires was calculated by dividing the number of shared unique clonotypes by the size of the smaller repertoire. Richness of each repertoire was evaluated using RTK rarefaction, the Chao1 estimator, and Recon v2.1 estimates of unobserved clonotypes. OLGA was used to compute generation probabilities for all TCRbeta clonotypes that the gDNA method yielded from a few donors. TCRdb took this table from immuneACCESS and kept in-frame rearrangements with V and J called. Such tables lack part of the clones; where checked against another copy, unresolved V genes explain under half of the gap, and the rest is unexplained. V and J calls and clone size are copied from that table; D and trimming were computed from the DNA. Recorded for this sample are about 2.1 million clones; 80% to 95% of them occurred a single time. Of the sample, 1.5% to 2% is held by the ten largest clones.

CD8 naive samples were CD45RO-negative cells positively selected for CCR7, giving a CD45RA+CCR7+ population that excluded TemRA cells. The donors were healthy, HIV-negative adults with no recently reported acute infections or vaccinations. Only Caucasian adults living in Nashville, Tennessee, USA were represented among the donors. Blood was collected by leukapheresis, and PBMCs were isolated by Ficoll-Histopaque density gradient centrifugation and then cryopreserved in liquid nitrogen vapor phase. Analytical flow cytometry was used to check the purity and quantity of every magnetically sorted T cell population. From each sorted fraction, genomic DNA was isolated and quantified by UV absorbance on a Nanodrop 2000c.

Material: naive CD8+ T cells from PBMCs. The cell subset or site label for this specimen denotes: CD45RA+CCR7+. This TCR was recovered from a man between 18 and 29 years old in good health. Some clones in this sample may be carry-over from other donors' samples. Rearrangement joined TRBV2 to TRBJ1-3; the D gene is possibly TRBD1, with 6 bases matching. The DNA reads as follows: TGTGCCAGCAGCAGCAGGGGTGGGGGAAACACCATATATTTT. It is translated as CASSSRGGGNTIYF. The full variable domain, completed from the reference TRBV2 and TRBJ1-3 proteins outside the CDR3, reads EPEVTQTPSHQVTQMGQEVILRCVPISNHLYFYWYRQILGQKVEFLVSFYNNEISEKSEIFDDQFSVERPDGSNFTLKIRSTKLEDSAMYFCASSSRGGGNTIYFGEGSWLTVV.